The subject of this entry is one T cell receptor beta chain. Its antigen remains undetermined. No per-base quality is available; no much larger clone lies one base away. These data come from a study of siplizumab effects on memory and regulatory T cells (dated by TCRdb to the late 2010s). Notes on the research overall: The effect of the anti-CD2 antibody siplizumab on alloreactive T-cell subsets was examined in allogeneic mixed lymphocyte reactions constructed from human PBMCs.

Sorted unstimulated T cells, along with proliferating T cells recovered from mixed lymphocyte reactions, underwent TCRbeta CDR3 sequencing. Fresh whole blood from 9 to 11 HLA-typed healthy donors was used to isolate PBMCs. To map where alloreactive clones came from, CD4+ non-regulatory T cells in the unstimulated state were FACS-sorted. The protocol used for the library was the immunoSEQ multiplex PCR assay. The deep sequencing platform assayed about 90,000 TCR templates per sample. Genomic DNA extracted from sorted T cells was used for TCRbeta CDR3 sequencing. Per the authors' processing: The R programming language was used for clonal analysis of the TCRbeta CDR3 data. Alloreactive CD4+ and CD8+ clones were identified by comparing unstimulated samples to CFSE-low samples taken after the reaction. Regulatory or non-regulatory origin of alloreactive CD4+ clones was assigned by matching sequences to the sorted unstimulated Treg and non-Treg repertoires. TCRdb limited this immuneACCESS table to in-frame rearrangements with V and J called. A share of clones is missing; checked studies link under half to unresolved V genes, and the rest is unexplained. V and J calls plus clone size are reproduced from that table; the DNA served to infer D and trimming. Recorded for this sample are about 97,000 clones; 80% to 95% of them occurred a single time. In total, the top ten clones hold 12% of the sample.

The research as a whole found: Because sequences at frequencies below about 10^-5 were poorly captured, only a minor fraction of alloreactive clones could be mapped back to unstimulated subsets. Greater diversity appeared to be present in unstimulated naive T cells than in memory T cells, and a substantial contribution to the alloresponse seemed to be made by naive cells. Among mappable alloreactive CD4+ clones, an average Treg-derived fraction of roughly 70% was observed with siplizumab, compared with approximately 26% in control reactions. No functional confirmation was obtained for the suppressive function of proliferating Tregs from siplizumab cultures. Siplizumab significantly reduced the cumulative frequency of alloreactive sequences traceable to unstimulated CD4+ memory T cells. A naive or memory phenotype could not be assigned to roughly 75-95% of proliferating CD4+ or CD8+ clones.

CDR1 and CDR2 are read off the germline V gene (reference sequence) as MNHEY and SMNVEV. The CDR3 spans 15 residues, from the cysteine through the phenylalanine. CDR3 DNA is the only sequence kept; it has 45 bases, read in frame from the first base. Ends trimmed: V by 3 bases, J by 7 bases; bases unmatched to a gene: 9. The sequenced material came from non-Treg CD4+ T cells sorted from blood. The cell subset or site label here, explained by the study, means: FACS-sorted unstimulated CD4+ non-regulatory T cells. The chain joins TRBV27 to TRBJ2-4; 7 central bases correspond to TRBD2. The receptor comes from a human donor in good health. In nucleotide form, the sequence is TGTGCCAGCAGTTTCCGTCCCGCGGGGGAGAACATTCAGTACTTC. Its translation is CASSFRPAGENIQYF.